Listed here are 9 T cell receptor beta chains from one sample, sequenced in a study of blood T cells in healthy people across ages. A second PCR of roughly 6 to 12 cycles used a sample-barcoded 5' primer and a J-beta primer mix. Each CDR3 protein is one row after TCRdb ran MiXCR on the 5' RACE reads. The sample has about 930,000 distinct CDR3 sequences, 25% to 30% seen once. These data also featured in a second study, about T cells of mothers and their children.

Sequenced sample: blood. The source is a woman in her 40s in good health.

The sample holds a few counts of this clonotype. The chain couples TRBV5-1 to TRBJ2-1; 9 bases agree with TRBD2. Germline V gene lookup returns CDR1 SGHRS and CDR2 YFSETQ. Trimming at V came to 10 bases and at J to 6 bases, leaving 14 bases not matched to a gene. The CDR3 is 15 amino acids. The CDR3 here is CAGSLTSGGLNEQFF. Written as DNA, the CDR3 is TGCGCCGGAAGCCTGACCAGCGGGGGGCTCAATGAGCAGTTCTTC.

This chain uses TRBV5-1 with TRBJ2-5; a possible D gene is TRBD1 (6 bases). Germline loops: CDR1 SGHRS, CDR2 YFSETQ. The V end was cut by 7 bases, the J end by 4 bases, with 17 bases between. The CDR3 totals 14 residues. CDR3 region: CASLPGTSRETQYF. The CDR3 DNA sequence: TGCGCCAGCCTCCCGGGGACATCACGAGAGACCCAGTACTTC.

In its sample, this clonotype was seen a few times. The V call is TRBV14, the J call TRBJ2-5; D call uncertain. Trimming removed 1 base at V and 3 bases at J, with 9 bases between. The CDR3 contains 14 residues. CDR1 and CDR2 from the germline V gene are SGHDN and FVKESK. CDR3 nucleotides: TGTGCCAGCAGCCAAGTCTTTCAAGAAGAGACCCAGTACTTC. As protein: CASSQVFQEETQYF.

CDR3 coding DNA: TGCAGCGTCCTTACAGGGGGCACTGAAGCTTTCTTT. Protein product: CSVLTGGTEAFF. The chain combines TRBV29-1 with TRBJ1-1, with TRBD1 matching over 8 bases. Germline-derived CDR1 and CDR2 are SQVTM and ANQGSEA. The CDR3 totals 12 residues. With V trimmed by 6 bases and J by 4 bases, 4 bases remained unmatched. Full variable domain (outside the CDR3, taken from reference TRBV29-1 and TRBJ1-1): SAVISQKPSRDICQRGTSLTIQCQVDSQVTMMFWYRQQPGQSLTLIATANQGSEATYESGFVIDKFPISRPNLTFSTLTVSNMSPEDSSIYLCSVLTGGTEAFFGQGTRLTVV.

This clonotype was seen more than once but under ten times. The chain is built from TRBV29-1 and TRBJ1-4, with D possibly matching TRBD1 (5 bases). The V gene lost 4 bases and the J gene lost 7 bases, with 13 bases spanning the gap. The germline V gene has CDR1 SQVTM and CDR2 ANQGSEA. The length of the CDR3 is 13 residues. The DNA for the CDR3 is TGCAGCGTTGGCGGGACGCGGGGTGAAAAACTGTTTTTT. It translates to CSVGGTRGEKLFF.

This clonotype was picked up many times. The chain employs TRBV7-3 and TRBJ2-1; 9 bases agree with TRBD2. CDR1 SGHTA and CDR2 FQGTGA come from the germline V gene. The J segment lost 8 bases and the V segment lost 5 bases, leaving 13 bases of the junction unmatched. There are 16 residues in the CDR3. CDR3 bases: TGTGCCAGCAGCCAAGATCTCGCGGGGGGGCCCTATGAGCAGTTCTTC. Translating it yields CASSQDLAGGPYEQFF.

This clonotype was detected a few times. CDR3 protein: CASSSLRGGTDTQYF. As DNA, the CDR3 is TGTGCCAGCAGCTCTCTGCGGGGGGGCACAGATACGCAGTATTTT. The genes are TRBV11-2 and TRBJ2-3, with 8 bases aligning to TRBD2. This CDR3 has 15 residues. The V gene end was trimmed by 4 bases and the J gene end by 1 base; junction bases not matched to a gene: 4. The germline CDR1 and CDR2 sequences are SGHAT and FQNNGV.

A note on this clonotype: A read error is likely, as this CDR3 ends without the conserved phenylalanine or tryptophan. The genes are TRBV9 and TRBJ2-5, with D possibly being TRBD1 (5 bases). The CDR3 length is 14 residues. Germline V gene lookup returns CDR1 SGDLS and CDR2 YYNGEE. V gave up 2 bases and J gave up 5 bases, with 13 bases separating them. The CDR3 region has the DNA TGTGCCAGCAGCGTTGGACCAAAGGGGGAGACCCAGTACTCC. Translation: CASSVGPKGETQYS.

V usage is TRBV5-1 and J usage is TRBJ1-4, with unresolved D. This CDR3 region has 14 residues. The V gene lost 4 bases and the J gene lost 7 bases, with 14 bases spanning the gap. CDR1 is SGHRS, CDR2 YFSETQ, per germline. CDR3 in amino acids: CASSRSRRSEKLFF. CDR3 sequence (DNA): TGCGCCAGCAGCCGTTCCAGGCGAAGTGAAAAACTGTTTTTT.